The subject of this entry is one T cell receptor (beta chain). Its antigen is still unknown. The CDR3 has 13 amino acids. Germline-derived CDR1 and CDR2 are SEHNR and FQNEAQ (reference sequence). The V gene lost 2 bases and the J gene lost 5 bases, with 9 bases spanning the gap. The data were produced by immunoSEQ multiplex PCR, yet TCRdb's version contains in-frame clones alone and is incomplete. This sample has about 140,000 clones, with 80% to 95% found just once. The data originate from a study of T cell responses to AZD1222 COVID-19 vaccine. Study observations and caveats: Repertoires were obtained only post-peak T cell response.

The clonotype originates from an adult who received the AZD1222 COVID-19 vaccine. The chain links TRBV7-9 to TRBJ1-2, with a possible D match to TRBD1 (6 bases). The specimen was peripheral blood, collected 28 days after the second AZD1222 dose. DNA for the CDR3: TGTGCCAGCAGCTTACAAACAGGGTATGGCTACACCTTC. Protein sequence: CASSLQTGYGYTF. Supplemented by reference TRBV7-9 and TRBJ1-2, the full variable domain reads DTGVSQNPRHKITKRGQNVTFRCDPISEHNRLYWYRQTLGQGPEFLTYFQNEAQLEKSRLLSDRFSAERPKGSFSTLEIQRTEQGDSAMYLCASSLQTGYGYTFGSGTRLTVV.